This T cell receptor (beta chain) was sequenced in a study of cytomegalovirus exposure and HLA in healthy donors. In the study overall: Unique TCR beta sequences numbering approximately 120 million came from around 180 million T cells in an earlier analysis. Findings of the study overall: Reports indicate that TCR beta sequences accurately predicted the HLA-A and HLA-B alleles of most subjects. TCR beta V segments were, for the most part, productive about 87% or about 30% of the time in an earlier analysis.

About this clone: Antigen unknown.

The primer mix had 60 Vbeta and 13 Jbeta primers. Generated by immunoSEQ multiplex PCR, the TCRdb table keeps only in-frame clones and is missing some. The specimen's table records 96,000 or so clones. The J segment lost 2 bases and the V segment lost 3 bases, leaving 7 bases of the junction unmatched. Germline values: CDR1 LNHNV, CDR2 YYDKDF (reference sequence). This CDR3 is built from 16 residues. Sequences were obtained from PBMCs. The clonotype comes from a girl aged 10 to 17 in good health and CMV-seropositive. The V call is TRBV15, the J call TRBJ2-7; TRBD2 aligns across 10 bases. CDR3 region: CATSRGTSEGTYEQYV. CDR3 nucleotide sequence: TGTGCCACCAGCAGGGGGACTAGCGAGGGGACCTACGAGCAGTACGTC.